The next 14 T cell receptor beta chains were all read from a single sample in a study of shared T cell receptors in the human thymus. Here immunoSEQ multiplex PCR was the method, and the copy in TCRdb shows in-frame clones only, minus some. The table lists about 610,000 clones, approximately 90% of them singletons. These records were also assigned to another study, of human thymus T cells.

The sample comprised thymocytes. Receptors originate from a boy under two years old with a congenital heart defect.

The chain recombines TRBV11-2 with TRBJ1-1, with D possibly TRBD1 on 5 matching bases. The CDR3 consists of 13 residues. Germline V gene data show CDR1 as SGHAT and CDR2 as FQNNGV. Trimming took 5 bases from V and 1 from J, leaving 8 bases between them. The DNA of the CDR3 is TGTGCCAGCAGCCCCGGGGGGAACACTGAAGCTTTCTTT. It translates to CASSPGGNTEAFF.

This chain uses TRBV14 with TRBJ1-2, with 8 bases fitting TRBD1. From germline, CDR1 is SGHDN and CDR2 FVKESK. The CDR3 runs 15 residues. V lost 2 bases to trimming and J lost 6 bases; unmatched junction nucleotides: 8. The CDR3 reads CASSQHPTGEDGYTF. CDR3 bases: TGTGCCAGCAGCCAACATCCGACAGGGGAGGATGGCTACACCTTC. Combining the CDR3 with reference TRBV14 and TRBJ1-2 gives the whole variable domain EAGVTQFPSHSVIEKGQTVTLRCDPISGHDNLYWYRRVMGKEIKFLLHFVKESKQDESGMPNNRFLAERTGGTYSTLKVQPAELEDSGVYFCASSQHPTGEDGYTFGSGTRLTVV.

This clone was counted once. The chain couples TRBV27 to TRBJ1-1; D remains unclear. The germline CDR1 and CDR2 sequences are MNHEY and SMNVEV (reference sequence). The CDR3 is 13 residues long. Trimming took 3 bases from V and 5 from J, leaving 10 bases between them. Here the CDR3 reads CASSFASRTEAFF. CDR3 coding DNA: TGTGCCAGCAGTTTCGCTAGCAGGACTGAAGCTTTCTTT.

The chain carries TRBV5-6 and TRBJ2-7; TRBD1 aligns across 10 bases. The junction had 11 bases not matched to a gene; V was cut back by 4 bases and J by 4 bases. The CDR3 spans 16 residues. Germline-derived CDR1 and CDR2 are SGHDT and YYEEEE. The CDR3 sequence: CASSGRDRGEGYEQYF. DNA for the CDR3: TGTGCCAGCAGCGGCCGGGACAGGGGTGAGGGGTACGAGCAGTACTTC.

The V and J genes are TRBV27 and TRBJ2-1, with D possibly TRBD1 on 6 matching bases. CDR1 and CDR2 (germline): MNHEY, SMNVEV (reference sequence). This CDR3 is built from 16 residues. Trimming pared 0 bases from V and 9 bases from J, leaving 18 bases between. CDR3 in amino acids: CASSLSGRDNQFEQFF. The DNA for the CDR3 is TGTGCCAGCAGTTTATCGGGTAGGGACAACCAATTTGAGCAGTTCTTC.

The V and J genes are TRBV4-1 and TRBJ2-5; 15 bases align to TRBD2. Gene TRBJ2-7 matches the end of the DNA better, so the J call may be wrong. Germline lookup yields CDR1 MGHRA and CDR2 YSYEKL. The length of the CDR3 is 19 residues. DNA for the CDR3: TGCGCCAGCAGCCAAGACTCCGGGACTAGCGGGAGGTTCCCCTACGAGCAGTACTTC. Amino acid sequence: CASSQDSGTSGRFPYEQYF.

This chain connects TRBV11-3 to TRBJ1-5; unclear D gene. V dropped 0 bases and J dropped 2 bases, with 11 bases sitting between them. The germline V gene has CDR1 SGHNT and CDR2 YENEEA. The CDR3 has 16 residues. The CDR3 here is CASSLDRTRGNQPQHF. DNA of the CDR3: TGTGCCAGCAGCTTAGATAGGACTAGGGGCAATCAGCCCCAGCATTTT.

The genes are TRBV2 and TRBJ2-1; 14 bases match TRBD2. This CDR3 has 16 amino acids. CDR1 SNHLY and CDR2 FYNNEI come from the germline V gene. V was clipped by 4 bases and J by 4 bases; unmatched bases: 3. CDR3 protein: CASSGLAGGDYNEQFF. In nucleotides, the CDR3 is TGTGCCAGCAGTGGACTAGCGGGAGGGGATTACAATGAGCAGTTCTTC.

The V gene is TRBV6-1, the J gene TRBJ2-7, with 9 bases matching TRBD1. Trimming took 4 bases from V and 6 from J; bases not matched to a gene: 10. This CDR3 comprises 15 residues. Germline V gene data show CDR1 as MNHNS and CDR2 as SASEGT. CDR3 loop: CASSVTDRGIGEQYF. CDR3 DNA: TGTGCCAGCAGTGTCACTGACAGGGGGATCGGCGAGCAGTACTTC.

The chain has TRBV11-2 and TRBJ2-7, with D possibly TRBD2 on 5 matching bases. Germline assignment: CDR1 SGHAT and CDR2 FQNNGV. The V end was cut by 5 bases, the J end by 1 base, with 12 bases between. This CDR3 has 14 amino acids. The CDR3 region has the DNA TGTGCCAGCAGCAACCGACTAAATTCCTACGAGCAGTACTTC. It specifies CASSNRLNSYEQYF.

The V and J genes are TRBV7-9 and TRBJ1-1; D not resolved. V lost 2 bases to trimming and J lost 3 bases, with 13 bases between them. CDR3 length: 15 residues. Germline values: CDR1 SEHNR, CDR2 FQNEAQ (reference sequence). The CDR3 region has the DNA TGTGCCAGCAGCTTACCCCGAGTTGCGGACACTGAAGCTTTCTTT. Protein product: CASSLPRVADTEAFF.

This clone turned up a few times. The chain uses TRBV28 and TRBJ1-4; D unresolved. There are 11 residues in the CDR3. Deletions cut 6 bases from V and 7 bases from J, with 6 bases between. Germline V gene lookup returns CDR1 MDHEN and CDR2 SYDVKM. The CDR3 protein is CASRYREKLFF. The CDR3 DNA follows: TGTGCCAGCAGGTATCGTGAAAAACTGTTTTTT. Full variable domain (missing parts from reference TRBV28 and TRBJ1-4): DVKVTQSSRYLVKRTGEKVFLECVQDMDHENMFWYRQDPGLGLRLIYFSYDVKMKEKGDIPEGYSVSREKKERFSLILESASTNQTSMYLCASRYREKLFFGSGTQLSVL.

The genes are TRBV27 and TRBJ2-7; a possible D gene is TRBD2 (5 bases). Germline CDR1 is MNHEY and CDR2 is SMNVEV (reference sequence). The V end was cut by 5 bases, the J end by 1 base, with 12 bases between. This CDR3 has 14 residues. The CDR3 here is CASSTPQRSYEQYF. CDR3 DNA: TGTGCCAGCAGTACCCCCCAGCGGTCCTACGAGCAGTACTTC.

The gene calls are TRBV27 and TRBJ1-3, with D tentatively TRBD1 (5 bases). Germline CDR1 and CDR2: MNHEY and SMNVEV (reference sequence). This CDR3 contains 16 residues. The V end lost 5 bases, the J end lost 3 bases, and 17 bases lay between the germline ends. The CDR3 nucleotides are TGTGCCAGCAGTCCCCGCTGGGGGGTTATTGGAAACACCATATATTTT. Protein product: CASSPRWGVIGNTIYF.